Listed below are T cell receptor beta chains from one sample, sequenced in a study of identical twins. One entry per CDR3 protein results from TCRdb running MiXCR on the 5' RACE reads. The top ten clones hold approximately 1.5% of a sample with approximately 630,000 distinct CDR3 sequences, just over 7% of them seen once. These same data were also listed under a study on yellow fever vaccine responses in identical twins.

The sequencing input was PBMCs. Receptor source: a woman under 30 in good health. The CDR3 runs from the conserved cysteine through the conserved F or W. D genes are given only for firm matches. Some rows mark clone size as missing; the rest say once, few, many or name a class of expanded clone.

cdr3_aa,cdr3_nt,d_call,clone_size,v_call,j_call
CASSLVPGSDGYTF,TGCGCCAGCAGCTTGGTTCCGGGTTCTGATGGCTACACCTTC,-,few,TRBV5-1,TRBJ1-2
CASSLTGGSLNEQFF,TGTGCCAGCAGTTTGACCGGGGGGTCTTTGAATGAGCAGTTCTTC,TRBD2,many,TRBV12-3/TRBV12-4,TRBJ2-1
CASSLGFLGYGYTF,TGTGCCAGCAGCTTGGGATTTTTAGGCTATGGCTACACCTTC,-,few,TRBV7-9,TRBJ1-2
CASSSGPRYQETQYF,TGTGCCAGCAGCTCGGGACCCCGGTACCAAGAGACCCAGTACTTC,-,many,TRBV5-5,TRBJ2-5
CASSFGLSGKSSYNEQFF,TGTGCCAGCAGTTTCGGTCTATCTGGTAAGAGCTCCTACAATGAGCAGTTCTTC,-,many,TRBV6-2/TRBV6-3,TRBJ2-1
CASSPPDRQNTEAFF,TGCGCCAGCAGCCCCCCGGACAGACAGAACACTGAAGCTTTCTTT,-,many,TRBV4-1,TRBJ1-1
CATSRPGPATYNEQFF,TGTGCCACCAGCAGACCAGGACCCGCAACCTACAATGAGCAGTTCTTC,-,-,TRBV15,TRBJ2-1
CASSLSGSGSTEQFF,TGTGCCAGCAGTTTATCTGGTAGCGGGAGCACTGAGCAGTTCTTC,TRBD2,-,TRBV27,TRBJ2-1
CASSFPTDRRAEAFF,TGTGCCAGCAGTTTCCCCACCGATCGAAGGGCTGAAGCTTTCTTT,-,few,TRBV28,TRBJ1-1
CATSRDPGPTTDTQYF,TGTGCCACCAGCAGAGATCCTGGGCCTACTACAGATACGCAGTATTTT,-,many,TRBV15,TRBJ2-3
CASSLAVEEAFF,TGTGCCAGCAGCTTAGCGGTAGAAGAAGCTTTCTTT,-,few,TRBV7-8,TRBJ1-1
CASSFGLAGNTGELFF,TGTGCCAGCAGCTTCGGACTAGCGGGGAACACCGGGGAGCTGTTTTTT,TRBD2,many,TRBV11-2,TRBJ2-2
CASSLGLGLVGEAFF,TGTGCCAGCAGCTTAGGGTTGGGTCTGGTTGGGGAAGCTTTCTTT,-,-,TRBV11-2,TRBJ1-1
CASSSRGAVGNTDTQYF,TGTGCCAGCAGTTCGCGGGGGGCAGTGGGGAACACAGATACGCAGTATTTT,TRBD2,many,TRBV7-2,TRBJ2-3
CASSATGTSGYNEQFF,TGTGCCAGCAGCGCTACTGGGACTAGCGGTTACAATGAGCAGTTCTTC,TRBD2,-,TRBV9,TRBJ2-1
CATSRDGRETQYF,TGTGCCACCAGCAGAGATGGGCGAGAGACCCAGTACTTC,-,many,TRBV15,TRBJ2-5
CASSQWMAGQGELFF,TGTGCCAGCAGCCAGTGGATGGCGGGACAGGGGGAGCTGTTTTTT,-,-,TRBV14,TRBJ2-2
CASSEVAGPNIQYF,TGTGCCAGCAGTGAAGTGGCGGGACCCAACATTCAGTACTTC,-,-,TRBV2,TRBJ2-4
CASKGVGSFERQFF,TGTGCCAGCAAAGGGGTAGGGAGCTTCGAACGGCAGTTCTTC,-,-,TRBV6-1,TRBJ2-1
CASCYRQGISEQYF,TGCGCCAGCTGCTATCGACAGGGTATCAGCGAGCAGTACTTC,TRBD1,many,TRBV5-1,TRBJ2-7
CASSSPGSVRETQYF,TGTGCCAGCAGTTCTCCAGGTAGCGTCCGGGAGACCCAGTACTTC,-,-,TRBV28,TRBJ2-5
CASSLGETGANVLTF,TGCGCCAGCAGCTTGGGGGAGACTGGGGCCAACGTCCTGACTTTC,-,-,TRBV5-1,TRBJ2-6
CSARVKVGTTSSYNEQFF,TGCAGTGCTAGAGTCAAGGTGGGGACTACAAGCTCCTACAATGAGCAGTTCTTC,TRBD2,many,TRBV20-1,TRBJ2-1
CASSFPGEGEQFF,TGTGCCAGCAGCTTTCCCGGGGAAGGTGAGCAGTTCTTC,-,-,TRBV11-3,TRBJ2-1
CASSRATGSGPEAFF,TGTGCCAGCAGTCGGGCTACAGGGAGTGGCCCTGAAGCTTTCTTT,-,-,TRBV12-3/TRBV12-4,TRBJ1-1
CASSLVVGGPTNEQFF,TGCGCCAGCAGCTTAGTAGTGGGAGGACCGACGAATGAGCAGTTCTTC,-,many,TRBV5-1,TRBJ2-1
CASSPGLAGGLNEQFF,TGTGCCAGCAGTCCGGGACTAGCGGGAGGGCTGAATGAGCAGTTCTTC,TRBD2,many,TRBV27,TRBJ2-1
CASSPTPGGDRRTGELFF,TGTGCCAGCTCACCAACCCCTGGGGGGGATCGCCGCACCGGGGAGCTGTTTTTT,TRBD2,-,TRBV18,TRBJ2-2
CASIRDRVSTEAFF,TGTGCCAGCATAAGGGACAGGGTGAGCACTGAAGCTTTCTTT,TRBD1,many,TRBV6-1,TRBJ1-1
CASSLREDIQETQYF,TGTGCCAGCAGTTTAAGGGAGGATATCCAAGAGACCCAGTACTTC,-,-,TRBV27,TRBJ2-5
CASSTGLAGLNEQYF,TGTGCCAGCAGCACAGGACTAGCGGGATTAAACGAGCAGTACTTC,TRBD2,-,TRBV7-3,TRBJ2-7
CSASGTGGMTGELFF,TGCAGTGCTAGCGGGACAGGGGGGATGACCGGGGAGCTGTTTTTT,TRBD1,few,TRBV20-1,TRBJ2-2
CAISDGLNTGELFF,TGTGCCATCAGTGACGGATTGAACACCGGGGAGCTGTTTTTT,-,-,TRBV10-3,TRBJ2-2
CASSTPRLAGETQYF,TGCGCCAGCAGCACACCCCGACTAGCGGGGGAGACCCAGTACTTC,TRBD2,few,TRBV5-1,TRBJ2-5
CATSDLPSAGGSYNEQFF,TGTGCCACCAGTGATTTACCATCAGCGGGAGGTTCCTACAATGAGCAGTTCTTC,TRBD2,-,TRBV24-1,TRBJ2-1
CASSTGDSGGNTIYF,TGCGCCAGCAGCACCGGGGACAGTGGCGGAAACACCATATATTTT,TRBD1,-,TRBV5-1,TRBJ1-3